Below are 25 T cell receptor beta chains sequenced from a single sample in a study of tumor-infiltrating lymphocytes in primary liver carcinoma. It was unsorted whole blood that yielded blood RNA, and germline DNA was also extracted. TCR beta cDNA came from roughly 0.45 ug total RNA, primed with a constant-region primer. Construction of TCR beta libraries relied on three successive nested multiplex PCR rounds employing slightly modified ARM-PCR. The first two PCR rounds used TRBV1-TRBV30 primers with a Cbeta primer, roughly 10 cycles each. Via MiXCR, TCRdb re-called the multiplex PCR reads, giving one row per CDR3 protein. The table includes 150,000 to 200,000 distinct CDR3 sequences, less than 65% detected once. Specimen: peripheral blood. Source of these receptors: a man aged 40-49 years with primary liver carcinoma and hepatitis B virus infection.

V gene TRBV12-3 or TRBV12-4 combines with J gene TRBJ2-7; D might be TRBD2 (6 bases). The CDR3 loop spans 15 amino acids. V was cut by 6 bases and J by 3 bases, with 18 bases left in between. CDR3 nucleotides: TGTGCCAGCAGACCCGGGACTGGCCATTTCTACGAGCAGTACTTC. Translating gives CASRPGTGHFYEQYF.

This chain joins TRBV11-2 and TRBJ2-3; D uncertain. V was shortened by 5 bases and J by 1 base, with 7 bases between the two germline ends. The CDR3 is 13 residues long. Looked up from germline, CDR1 is SGHAT and CDR2 is FQNNGV. This CDR3 reads CASSAGGTDTQYF. The CDR3 DNA reads TGTGCCAGCAGCGCCGGAGGCACAGATACGCAGTATTTT.

With respect to this clonotype: One end of the junction fails to match germline, which may point to a read error. The chain is built from TRBV5-1 and TRBJ1-1; 8 bases are shared with TRBD1. The CDR3 length is 17 residues. From germline, CDR1 is SGHRS and CDR2 YFSETQ. The CDR3 DNA reads TGCGTCAGCAGCTTGGGCTGGGACAGGATGTTGAACACTGAAGCTTTCTTT. This sequence encodes CVSSLGWDRMLNTEAFF.

On this clonotype itself: Because the CDR3 is missing its conserved closing phenylalanine or tryptophan, this is likely a read error. The chain uses TRBV6-5 and TRBJ1-1; D is uncertain. The CDR3 contains 14 residues. CDR1 and CDR2 (germline): MNHEY, SVGAGI. V was clipped by 2 bases and J by 0 bases, with 7 bases between them. In DNA form, the CDR3 reads TGTGCCAGCAGTTACACACCAGTGAACACTGAAGCTTTCCTT. Residues: CASSYTPVNTEAFL.

On this clonotype itself: Mismatch with germline at one junction end may stem from a read error. V usage is TRBV11-2 and J usage is TRBJ2-7; no clear D. CDR3 size: 14 residues. The germline gives CDR1 SGHAT, CDR2 FQNNGV. The CDR3 DNA sequence: TGTGTCAGCTGCTTAACCGACGGAGCCTACGAGCCGTGCTTC. Protein product: CVSCLTDGAYEPCF.

Ten or more counts support this clonotype. The chain recombines TRBV11-2 with TRBJ2-7; D not resolved. Germline CDR1 and CDR2: SGHAT and FQNNGV. The CDR3 contains 13 residues. Trimming removed 3 bases at V and 3 bases at J, with 9 bases between. CDR3 in amino acids: CASSFNRYYEQYF. DNA of the CDR3: TGTGCCAGCAGCTTTAACAGATACTACGAGCAGTACTTC.

The genes are TRBV6-1 and TRBJ2-7, with 7 bases aligning to TRBD1. Losses at the gene ends were 7 bases for V and 2 bases for J; bases not matched to a gene: 5. CDR1 MNHNS and CDR2 SASEGT come from the germline V gene. The CDR3 runs 13 residues. The CDR3 DNA follows: TGTGCCAGCACCCGGACAGGCACCTACGAGCAGTACTTC. Translation gives CASTRTGTYEQYF.

This clonotype turned up a few times. The chain couples TRBV6-6 to TRBJ2-7, with D possibly TRBD2 on 6 matching bases. Germline CDR1 reads MNHNY; CDR2 reads SVGAGI (reference sequence). The CDR3 contains 16 residues. V lost 5 bases and J 2 bases, leaving 19 bases between the germline ends. The CDR3 sequence: CASSQHVGGVPYEQYF. CDR3 coding DNA: TGTGCCAGCAGTCAGCATGTCGGGGGTGTCCCCTACGAGCAGTACTTC.

Points on this clonotype: This could be a read error, since a much larger clone is one nucleotide away. The J gene is TRBJ1-1, the V gene TRBV11-1; TRBD1 matches 7 bases. This CDR3 is built from 15 residues. Per the germline V gene, CDR1 is SGHAT and CDR2 is FQDESV (reference sequence). CDR3 bases: TGTGCCAGCAGCTACGGACAGGCGGGGAACATTGAAGCTTTCTTT. Translating it yields CASSYGQAGNIEAFF.

The chain couples TRBV5-4 to TRBJ2-5; D call uncertain. The CDR3 contains 16 residues. Germline V CDR1 and CDR2: SGHNT, YYREEE (reference sequence). The germline V and J ends were trimmed by 0 bases and 2 bases, with 14 bases remaining between them. The DNA of the CDR3 is TGTGCCAGCAGCTTGGGTTGGAATAGCCTACAAGAGACCCAGTACTTC. Protein: CASSLGWNSLQETQYF.

CDR3 in amino acids: CSAKTGGNEQFF. CDR3 nucleotides: TGCAGCGCAAAGACAGGGGGCAATGAGCAGTTCTTC. J is TRBJ2-1 and V is TRBV29-1, with 9 positions matching TRBD1. The CDR3 runs to 12 residues. The V gene's germline CDR1 is SQVTM and CDR2 ANQGSEA. Trimming took 7 bases from V and 6 from J; bases not matched to a gene: 4.

The chain recombines TRBV6-5 with TRBJ2-6; possibly TRBD1 for D (6 bases). Germline CDR1 and CDR2: MNHEY and SVGAGI. The V gene lost 4 bases and the J gene lost 0 bases, with 13 bases spanning the gap. The length of the CDR3 is 17 residues. The CDR3 DNA sequence: TGTGCCAGCAGTTCCGACCTCAGGGGCTCTGGGGCCAACGTCCTGACTTTC. This sequence encodes CASSSDLRGSGANVLTF.

The CDR3 region has the DNA TGCAGCGTTGAGACCCTGAACACTGAAGCTTTCTTT. Encoded protein: CSVETLNTEAFF. This chain links TRBV29-1 with TRBJ1-1; D not resolved. V gave up 3 bases and J gave up 0 bases, with 5 bases separating them. This CDR3 is built from 12 residues. The germline gives CDR1 SQVTM, CDR2 ANQGSEA. The full variable domain, in which reference TRBV29-1 and TRBJ1-1 provide the parts outside the CDR3, is SAVISQKPSRDICQRGTSLTIQCQVDSQVTMMFWYRQQPGQSLTLIATANQGSEATYESGFVIDKFPISRPNLTFSTLTVSNMSPEDSSIYLCSVETLNTEAFFGQGTRLTVV.

This clonotype was counted ten times or more. The CDR3: CASSFRAGANVLTF. The CDR3 DNA follows: TGTGCCAGCAGTTTCAGGGCTGGGGCCAACGTCCTGACTTTC. The chain recombines TRBV12-3 or TRBV12-4 with TRBJ2-6; D is perhaps TRBD1 (5 bases). Trimming cost V 3 bases and J 2 bases, with 5 bases left between them. The CDR3 consists of 14 residues.

Remarks on this clonotype: A much bigger clone sits one base away, suggesting this may be a read error. This chain connects TRBV29-1 to TRBJ2-1; D is undetermined. The ends were cut back, 5 bases at V and 1 base at J, with 9 bases in the middle. Germline lookup yields CDR1 SQVTM and CDR2 ANQGSEA. The CDR3 is 13 amino acids. DNA for the CDR3: TGCAGCGTTACCTTGAGATCCTACAATGAGCAGTTCTTC. As protein: CSVTLRSYNEQFF.

The J gene is TRBJ2-1, the V gene TRBV4-1, with a possible D match to TRBD2 (5 bases). Germline CDR1 is MGHRA and CDR2 is YSYEKL. V was shortened by 3 bases and J by 3 bases, with 9 bases between the two germline ends. The CDR3 contains 14 residues. The CDR3 reads CASSQGRLYNEQFF. CDR3 bases: TGCGCCAGCAGCCAGGGGAGACTCTACAATGAGCAGTTCTTC.

The chain is built from TRBV11-2 and TRBJ1-2; no clear D gene. Trimming removed 5 bases from V and 2 bases from J, with 9 bases in between. This CDR3 has 13 amino acids. Germline CDR1 is SGHAT and CDR2 is FQNNGV. The CDR3 reads CASSQTLNYGYTF. DNA for the CDR3: TGTGCCAGCAGCCAGACTCTCAACTATGGCTACACCTTC.

The J gene is TRBJ2-7, the V gene TRBV12-3 or TRBV12-4; D remains unclear. Deletions cut 3 bases from V and 4 bases from J, with 13 bases between. The CDR3 is 14 residues long. The CDR3 protein is CASSFRHGRYEQYF. CDR3 in DNA: TGTGCCAGCAGTTTTCGGCATGGCAGGTACGAGCAGTACTTC.

On this clonotype: Germline is not matched at one junction end, which may reflect a read error. The rearrangement uses TRBV7-9 and TRBJ2-2, with 8 nucleotides matching TRBD1. This CDR3 has 16 amino acids. Per the germline V gene, CDR1 is SEHNR and CDR2 is FQNEAQ (reference sequence). CDR3 sequence reads: CASNPARDRYTGEPFF. CDR3 DNA sequence: TGTGCCAGCAATCCCGCCCGGGACAGGTACACCGGGGAGCCGTTTTTT.

The rearrangement uses TRBV28 and TRBJ2-7; unclear D gene. V lost 4 bases, J lost 5 bases, and 9 bases lay in between. The germline gives CDR1 MDHEN, CDR2 SYDVKM. CDR3 length equals 12 residues. CDR3 loop: CASSWSSDEQYF. The CDR3, as DNA: TGTGCCAGCAGTTGGAGTTCGGACGAGCAGTACTTC.

On this clonotype itself: No conserved phenylalanine or tryptophan ends this CDR3, so it is likely a read error. The CDR3 DNA is TGTGCCAGCAGCCAAGATAGGGTGGACGGGGTCTACACCGGGGAGCTGTTTTTA. Its protein product is CASSQDRVDGVYTGELFL. The chain recombines TRBV4-2 with TRBJ2-2, with D possibly being TRBD2 (5 bases). Trimming took 0 bases from V and 3 from J, leaving 17 bases between them. The CDR3 is 18 residues long. CDR1 is LGHNA and CDR2 is YNFKEQ in the germline V gene.

A note on this clonotype: The final CDR3 position lacks the conserved phenylalanine or tryptophan, pointing to a likely read error. The chain couples TRBV7-9 to TRBJ2-3; D is uncertain. V gave up 5 bases and J gave up 8 bases, with 11 bases separating them. The length of the CDR3 is 12 residues. The germline gives CDR1 SEHNR, CDR2 FQNEAQ (reference sequence). The CDR3 region is CASSHSGGTQYL. DNA of the CDR3: TGTGCCAGCAGCCACTCCGGTGGTACGCAGTATTTG.

This chain links TRBV29-1 with TRBJ2-7, with D possibly TRBD2 on 6 matching bases. Germline CDR1 reads SQVTM; CDR2 reads ANQGSEA. The CDR3 is 14 amino acids. Trimming shortened V by 6 bases and J by 0 bases, and 15 bases separated the two germline ends. The CDR3 sequence is CSVTGTYNSYEQYF. In DNA form, the CDR3 reads TGCAGCGTCACCGGGACTTATAACTCCTACGAGCAGTACTTC.

The genes are TRBV12-3 or TRBV12-4 and TRBJ2-6; a possible D gene is TRBD1 (6 bases). The V gene lost 4 bases and the J gene lost 3 bases, with 16 bases spanning the gap. This CDR3 has 17 amino acids. CDR3 DNA sequence: TGTGCCAGCAGTTCCGGGACATGGGTGTATGGGGCCAACGTCCTGACTTTC. It translates to CASSSGTWVYGANVLTF.

The rearrangement joins TRBV11-2 to TRBJ1-2, with D maybe TRBD1 (6 bases). Trimming took 6 bases from V and 8 from J, leaving 19 bases between them. The CDR3 sequence is 14 residues long. Germline assignment: CDR1 SGHAT and CDR2 FQNNGV. The CDR3 spells CASRDRDTTYGYTF. The CDR3 DNA reads as TGTGCCAGCAGAGATAGGGACACCACCTACGGCTACACCTTC.